The 2 T cell receptor beta chains presented below share a single source sample, sequenced in a study of blood T cell repertoires in COVID-19. TCRdb's copy holds only in-frame clones and misses some; the assay was immunoSEQ multiplex PCR. The sample yields more than 250,000 clones, 70% to 90% seen once. The sample taken for sequencing was PBMCs or T cells enriched from blood (not recorded which). These receptors all come from a young man who had recovered from COVID-19.

This clone was seen only a few times. The chain uses TRBV10-3 and TRBJ1-5, with 9 bases aligning to TRBD1. In germline, CDR1 is ENHRY, CDR2 SYGVKD. This CDR3 is built from 15 residues. Trimming removed 6 bases from V and 0 bases from J; junction bases left unmatched: 3. The CDR3 DNA reads as TGTGCCATCAGAAGGGACAGGGATAGCAATCAGCCCCAGCATTTT. Its translation is CAIRRDRDSNQPQHF.

The rearrangement links TRBV13 to TRBJ2-2, with 14 bases that match TRBD2. The CDR3 is 18 amino acids. Trimming cost V 3 bases and J 2 bases; bases outside gene matches: 5. Looked up from germline, CDR1 is PRHDT and CDR2 is FYEKMQ (reference sequence). CDR3 protein: CASSLRTSGGRNTGELFF. The CDR3, as DNA: TGTGCCAGCAGCTTGCGGACTAGCGGGGGGCGCAACACCGGGGAGCTGTTTTTT.